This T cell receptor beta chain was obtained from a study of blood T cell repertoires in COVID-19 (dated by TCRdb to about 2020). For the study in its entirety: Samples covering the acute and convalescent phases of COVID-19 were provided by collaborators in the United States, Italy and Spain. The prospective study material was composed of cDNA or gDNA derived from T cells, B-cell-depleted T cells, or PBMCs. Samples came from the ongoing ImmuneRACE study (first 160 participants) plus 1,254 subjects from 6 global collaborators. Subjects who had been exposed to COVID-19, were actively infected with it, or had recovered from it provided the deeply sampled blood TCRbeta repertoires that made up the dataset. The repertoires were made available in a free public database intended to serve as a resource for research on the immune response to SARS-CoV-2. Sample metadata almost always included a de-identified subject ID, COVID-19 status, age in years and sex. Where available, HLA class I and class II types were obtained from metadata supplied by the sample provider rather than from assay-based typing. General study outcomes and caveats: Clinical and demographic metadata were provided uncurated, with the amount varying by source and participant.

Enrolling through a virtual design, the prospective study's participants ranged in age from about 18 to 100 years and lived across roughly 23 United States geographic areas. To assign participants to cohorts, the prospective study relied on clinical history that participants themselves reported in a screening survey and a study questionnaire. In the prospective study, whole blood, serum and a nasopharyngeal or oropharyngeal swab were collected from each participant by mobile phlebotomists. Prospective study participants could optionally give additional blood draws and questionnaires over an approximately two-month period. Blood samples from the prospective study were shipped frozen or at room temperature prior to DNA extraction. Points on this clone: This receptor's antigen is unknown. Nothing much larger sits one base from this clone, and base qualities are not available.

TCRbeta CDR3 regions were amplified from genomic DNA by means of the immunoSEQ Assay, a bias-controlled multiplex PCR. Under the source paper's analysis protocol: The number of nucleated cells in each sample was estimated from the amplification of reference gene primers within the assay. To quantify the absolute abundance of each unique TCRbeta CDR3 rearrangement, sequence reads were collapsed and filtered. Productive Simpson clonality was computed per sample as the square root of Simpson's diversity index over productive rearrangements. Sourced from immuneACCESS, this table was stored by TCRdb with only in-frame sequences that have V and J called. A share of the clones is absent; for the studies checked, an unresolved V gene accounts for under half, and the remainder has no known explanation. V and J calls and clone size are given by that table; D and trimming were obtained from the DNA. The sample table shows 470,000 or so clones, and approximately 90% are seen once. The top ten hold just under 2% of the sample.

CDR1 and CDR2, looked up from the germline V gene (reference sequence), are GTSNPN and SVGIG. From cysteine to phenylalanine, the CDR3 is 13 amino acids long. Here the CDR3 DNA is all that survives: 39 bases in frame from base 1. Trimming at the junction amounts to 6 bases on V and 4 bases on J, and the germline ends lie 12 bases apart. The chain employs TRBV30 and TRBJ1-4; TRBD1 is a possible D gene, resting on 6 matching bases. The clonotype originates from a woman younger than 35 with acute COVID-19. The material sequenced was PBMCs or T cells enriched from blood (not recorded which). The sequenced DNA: TGTGCCTGTCCGGGACACCTTAATGAAAAACTGTTTTTT. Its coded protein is CACPGHLNEKLFF.